The T cell receptor beta chain described here comes from a study of early T cells in non-severe SARS-CoV-2 infection. Study details: RNA in bulk from unsorted whole blood was sequenced, and chains were unpaired. Study-wide results and caveats: The matching step, a VDJdb search, favored anti-spike CD8 responses and missed private and CD4 specificities.

Each single cDNA molecule received a unique molecular identifier. TCRdb reanalysed the 5' RACE reads using MiXCR and keeps one entry per CDR3 protein. The table records 25,000 to 30,000 distinct CDR3 sequences, roughly 5.6% of them present only once. With regard to this clonotype: Its antigen is not identified.

The CDR3 runs to 14 residues. Germline V gene lookup returns CDR1 MNHNY and CDR2 SVGAGI (reference sequence). The V and J ends lost 6 bases and 4 bases respectively, with 15 bases between them. The specimen was whole blood. V and J are TRBV6-6 and TRBJ1-1; maybe TRBD1 (5 bases). This clonotype was obtained from an adult who was a healthcare worker with PCR-confirmed SARS-CoV-2 infection or an uninfected control (not recorded which). CDR3 sequence: CASSPSRAITEAFF. The CDR3 coding sequence is TGTGCCAGCAGCCCCTCCAGGGCGATCACTGAAGCTTTCTTT.